Listed below are T cell receptor beta chains from one sample, sequenced in a study of blood T cell repertoires in COVID-19. Measured with immunoSEQ multiplex PCR; TCRdb has only the in-frame clones, and not every one. The sample lists 140,000 to 150,000 clones, roughly 79% occurring once. The sequencing sample was made of peripheral blood. These receptors all come from a human donor in a cohort sampled during active COVID-19. The CDR3 runs from the conserved cysteine through the conserved F or W. A D gene is named only where the DNA matches it firmly. Expanded clones get a size class; other rows say once, few or many, or leave the size out.

>TRBV9|TRBJ2-5|NA|NA
CASSVGSTGQETQYF
TGTGCCAGCAGCGTAGGGTCGACAGGCCAAGAGACCCAGTACTTC
>TRBV11-1|TRBJ2-7|NA|TRBD1
CASSPPGGSYEQYF
TGTGCCAGCAGCCCCCCAGGGGGCTCCTACGAGCAGTACTTC
>TRBV6-5|TRBJ2-5|NA|TRBD2
CASAPGLVSETQYF
TGTGCCAGCGCTCCGGGACTAGTAAGCGAGACCCAGTACTTC
>TRBV6-5|TRBJ2-1|NA|NA
CASSTILQYNEQFF
TGTGCCAGCAGTACCATACTTCAATACAATGAGCAGTTCTTC
>TRBV21-1|TRBJ2-1|NA|NA
CASSKDPTPTSGRAYNEQFF
TGTGCCAGCAGCAAAGATCCTACCCCAACTAGCGGGAGGGCTTACAATGAGCAGTTCTTC
>TRBV20-1|TRBJ1-2|once|NA
CSALFYGYTF
TGCAGTGCTCTATTCTATGGCTACACCTTC
>TRBV28|TRBJ2-4|NA|TRBD1
CASSFPDRENIQYF
TGTGCCAGCAGTTTCCCGGACAGGGAAAACATTCAGTACTTC
>TRBV19|TRBJ2-7|NA|TRBD2
CASSSGRTIYEQYF
TGTGCCAGTAGTAGCGGGAGGACTATCTACGAGCAGTACTTC
>TRBV29-1|TRBJ2-5|NA|TRBD1
CSVERDRRQETQYF
TGCAGCGTTGAGAGGGACAGACGCCAAGAGACCCAGTACTTC
>TRBV7-9|TRBJ2-3|NA|TRBD2
CASSARGGLATSTDTQYF
TGTGCCAGCAGCGCTAGGGGGGGACTAGCGACTAGCACAGATACGCAGTATTTT
>TRBV29-1|TRBJ2-5|NA|NA
CSVQTRGQETQYF
TGCAGCGTTCAGACTAGAGGCCAAGAGACCCAGTACTTC
>TRBV6-1|TRBJ2-3|NA|TRBD1
CASSERPPGQGPTDTQYF
TGTGCCAGCAGTGAACGCCCCCCGGGACAGGGGCCCACAGATACGCAGTATTTT
>TRBV2|TRBJ2-5|once|TRBD2
CASSRLAGGQETQYF
TGTGCCAGCAGTCGACTAGCGGGAGGCCAAGAGACCCAGTACTTC
>TRBV6-2/TRBV6-3|TRBJ2-1|NA|TRBD2
CASSPGQDLAGWRYNEQFF
TGTGCCAGCAGCCCCGGACAGGACCTAGCGGGATGGAGGTACAATGAGCAGTTCTTC
>TRBV6-5|TRBJ1-1|NA|NA
CASRGVAITEAFF
TGTGCCAGCAGAGGGGTGGCTATCACTGAAGCTTTCTTT
>TRBV3-1/TRBV3-2|TRBJ2-5|NA|TRBD2
CASSQSLAGGADQETQYF
TGTGCCAGCAGCCAAAGTTTAGCGGGGGGGGCCGACCAAGAGACCCAGTACTTC
>TRBV28|TRBJ1-1|NA|NA
CASSLGGSMNTEAFF
TGTGCCAGCAGTTTGGGCGGGTCTATGAACACTGAAGCTTTCTTT
>TRBV2|TRBJ2-7|NA|NA
CASSATYEQYF
TGTGCCAGCAGCGCGACCTACGAGCAGTACTTC
>TRBV6-2/TRBV6-3|TRBJ1-1|NA|NA
CASSYSNGMNTEAFF
TGTGCCAGCAGTTACTCGAACGGTATGAACACTGAAGCTTTCTTT
>TRBV5-8|TRBJ2-2|NA|NA
CASSLVVTGELFF
TGTGCCAGCAGCTTGGTCGTAACCGGGGAGCTGTTTTTT
>TRBV18|TRBJ2-2|NA|NA
CASSLGGNTGELFF
TGTGCCAGCTCTCTCGGAGGGAACACCGGGGAGCTGTTTTTT
>TRBV18|TRBJ2-1|NA|NA
CASSRISGDPYNEQFF
TGTGCCAGCTCACGAATATCCGGAGATCCCTACAATGAGCAGTTCTTC
>TRBV21-1|TRBJ2-1|NA|NA
CASSRHLTGWGIHEQFF
TGTGCCAGCAGCCGACATCTTACAGGGTGGGGGATCCATGAGCAGTTCTTC
>TRBV28|TRBJ1-6|NA|TRBD1
CASSTGTDNSPLHF
TGTGCCAGCAGTACCGGGACAGATAATTCACCCCTCCACTTT
>TRBV6-6|TRBJ1-1|NA|NA
CASSYGGARSEAFF
TGTGCCAGCAGTTACGGGGGGGCGAGGTCTGAAGCTTTCTTT
>TRBV10-3|TRBJ2-7|once|NA
CAISESAAYEQYF
TGTGCCATCAGTGAGTCCGCAGCCTACGAGCAGTACTTC
>TRBV6-2/TRBV6-3|TRBJ2-7|NA|TRBD1
CASSPQRQGRTYEQYF
TGTGCCAGCAGTCCACAAAGACAGGGTCGAACCTACGAGCAGTACTTC
>TRBV5-1|TRBJ2-7|NA|TRBD2
CASSLAGTSSYEQYF
TGCGCCAGCAGCTTGGCTGGGACTAGTAGTTACGAGCAGTACTTC
>TRBV2|TRBJ2-5|NA|TRBD1
CASSVQGARETQYF
TGTGCCAGCAGTGTACAGGGGGCTCGAGAGACCCAGTACTTC
>TRBV12-3/TRBV12-4|TRBJ2-5|NA|NA
CASSSQGRETQYF
TGTGCCAGCAGTTCACAGGGGAGGGAGACCCAGTACTTC
>TRBV5-1|TRBJ2-7|once|NA
CASRPDWTGSQYF
TGCGCCAGCAGGCCGGACTGGACGGGGTCGCAGTACTTC
>TRBV5-1|TRBJ2-3|NA|NA
CASSLARGFTDTQYF
TGCGCCAGCAGCTTGGCCAGGGGATTCACAGATACGCAGTATTTT